Below are 6 T cell receptor beta chains sequenced from a single sample in a study of cytomegalovirus exposure and HLA in healthy donors. With 60 Vbeta and 13 Jbeta primers, the PCR was carried out. Here immunoSEQ multiplex PCR was the method, and the copy in TCRdb shows in-frame clones only, minus some. This table holds fewer than 150,000 clones, around four fifths found once. Sequenced input: PBMCs. These receptors came from a man aged 30-40 years in good health.

This chain uses TRBV7-9 with TRBJ2-1; tentatively, D is TRBD2 (6 bases). The V gene's germline CDR1 is SEHNR and CDR2 FQNEAQ (reference sequence). CDR3 size: 13 residues. V was clipped by 1 base and J by 10 bases, with 11 bases between them. CDR3 DNA: TGTGCCAGCAGCTTAGGGGGGGATGAAGAGCAGTTCTTC. This encodes CASSLGGDEEQFF.

V and J are TRBV7-3 and TRBJ2-3; TRBD2 matches at 10 bases. The V gene end was trimmed by 7 bases and the J gene end by 3 bases; junction bases not matched to a gene: 7. The length of the CDR3 is 15 residues. Germline CDR1 reads SGHTA; CDR2 reads FQGTGA. As DNA, the CDR3 is TGTGCCAGCACTCTAGCGGGAGTTGGGACAGATACGCAGTATTTT. This sequence encodes CASTLAGVGTDTQYF.

J is TRBJ2-7 and V is TRBV29-1; 10 bases are shared with TRBD1. CDR1 is SQVTM and CDR2 is ANQGSEA in the germline V gene. After removal of 7 bases from V and 2 bases from J, the junction contained 11 bases not matched to a gene. The length of the CDR3 is 15 residues. For the CDR3, the DNA is TGCAGCGCCTTACTACGGACAGGGGGGACCTACGAGCAGTACTTC. It encodes CSALLRTGGTYEQYF.

The V call is TRBV28, the J call TRBJ2-7, with TRBD1 identical over 7 bases. The germline V gene encodes CDR1 MDHEN and CDR2 SYDVKM. J lost 0 bases, V lost 3 bases, and 11 bases had no gene match. The CDR3 is made up of 17 amino acids. The CDR3 DNA reads as TGTGCCAGCAGTTTCCGGAAAGACAGGGTAAGCTCCTACGAGCAGTACTTC. Its protein is CASSFRKDRVSSYEQYF. The complete variable domain, with remaining parts taken from reference TRBV28 and TRBJ2-7, reads DVKVTQSSRYLVKRTGEKVFLECVQDMDHENMFWYRQDPGLGLRLIYFSYDVKMKEKGDIPEGYSVSREKKERFSLILESASTNQTSMYLCASSFRKDRVSSYEQYFGPGTRLTVT.

This chain connects TRBV28 to TRBJ2-5; 11 nucleotides align to TRBD1. CDR3 size: 17 residues. Germline values: CDR1 MDHEN, CDR2 SYDVKM. Losses at the gene ends were 2 bases for V and 5 bases for J; bases not matched to a gene: 10. The CDR3, as DNA: TGTGCCAGCAGTTTAGGCCGGACAGGGGGCGGTTGGGAGACCCAGTACTTC. Amino acid sequence: CASSLGRTGGGWETQYF.

This chain links TRBV27 with TRBJ2-1; TRBD1 might be the D (5 bases). Germline V CDR1 and CDR2: MNHEY, SMNVEV (reference sequence). The CDR3 loop spans 13 amino acids. Trimming removed 8 bases from V and 6 bases from J, with 14 bases in between. This CDR3 is CASALGLGNEQFF. The CDR3 nucleotides read TGTGCCAGCGCTTTGGGGCTAGGCAATGAGCAGTTCTTC.